Listed below are T cell receptor beta chains from one sample, sequenced in a study of CD8 T cells in Susac syndrome. Each CDR3 protein gets one entry after TCRdb re-called the immunoSEQ multiplex PCR reads with MiXCR. The sample shows about 190,000 distinct CDR3 sequences, 85% to 95% of them seen only once. The sample taken for sequencing was CD8+ T cells from PBMCs. The receptors come from a human donor with Susac syndrome. Both conserved end residues are part of each CDR3. A D gene is named only where the DNA matches it firmly. Size is stated for part of the rows, as once, few or many counts, or as a class when the clone is expanded.

V	size	D	J	length	DNA	CDR3
TRBV14	once	-	TRBJ2-1	18	TGTGCCAGCAGCCAAGTAAAGGGGGACTTGAGCTCCTACAATGAGCAGTTCTTC	CASSQVKGDLSSYNEQFF
TRBV3-1	-	-	TRBJ2-5	14	TGTGCCAGCAGCCATGGGGAGAAGAGAGAGACCCAGTACTTC	CASSHGEKRETQYF
TRBV2	-	-	TRBJ1-3	14	TGTGCCAGCAGTCCAGGGGAGCCTGGAAACACCATATATTTT	CASSPGEPGNTIYF
TRBV27	-	-	TRBJ1-2	13	TGTGCCAGCAGTTTAGGGGGACCCTATGGCTACACCTTC	CASSLGGPYGYTF
TRBV3-1	-	TRBD2	TRBJ2-7	15	TGTGCCAGCAGCCAAGAGCTAGCGGGGGGATACGAGCAGTACTTC	CASSQELAGGYEQYF
TRBV5-4	once	TRBD2	TRBJ2-1	17	TGTGCCAGCAGCTTGAAATTATTAGCGGGAGTACCCAATGAGCAGTTCTTC	CASSLKLLAGVPNEQFF
TRBV7-9	once	-	TRBJ1-4	14	TGTGCCAGCAGCTCACGGACAGTAAATGAAAAACTGTTTTTT	CASSSRTVNEKLFF
TRBV19	-	-	TRBJ1-1	14	TGTGCCAGTAGACGGTTCGGCGGGTCAACTGAAGCTTTCTTT	CASRRFGGSTEAFF
TRBV12-3/TRBV12-4	-	-	TRBJ2-2	16	TGTGCCAGCAGCCGACTAGGGAACCCGAACACCGGGGAGCTGTTTTTT	CASSRLGNPNTGELFF
TRBV5-1	-	-	TRBJ1-6	15	TGCGCCAGCAGCGAAAGTATGGATTATAATTCACCCCTCCACTTT	CASSESMDYNSPLHF
TRBV20-1	-	-	TRBJ2-7	13	TGCAGTGCTAGTGCTAGCGAAGGCTACGAGCAGTACTTC	CSASASEGYEQYF
TRBV21-1	-	-	TRBJ1-5	14	TGTGCCAGCAGCAATTGGGGTGGCAATCAGCCCCAGCATTTT	CASSNWGGNQPQHF
TRBV12-3/TRBV12-4	-	-	TRBJ2-1	17	TGTGCCAGCAGTCCTCGATCTACAGTCAACCCATACAATGAGCAGTTCTTC	CASSPRSTVNPYNEQFF
TRBV9	-	-	TRBJ1-5	13	TGTGCCAGCAGCGTCGGGACCAATCAGCCCCAGCATTTT	CASSVGTNQPQHF
TRBV20-1	-	TRBD1	TRBJ2-2	16	TGCAGTGCCTACTCTCCGGGACAGGAGAACACCGGGGAGCTGTTTTTT	CSAYSPGQENTGELFF
TRBV7-9	-	TRBD2	TRBJ2-1	16	TGTGCCAGCAGCTCCCGAGGGCGGGGGGGCTTGGATGAGCAGTTCTTC	CASSSRGRGGLDEQFF
TRBV15	-	TRBD1	TRBJ2-2	14	TGTGCCACCAGCAGGGGGGACAGTTACGGGGAGCTGTTTTTT	CATSRGDSYGELFF
TRBV5-6	-	-	TRBJ1-4	14	TGTGCCAGCAGCTTGGTTGAAACTAATGAAAAACTGTTTTTT	CASSLVETNEKLFF
TRBV14	-	-	TRBJ1-6	15	TGTGCCAGCAGCCAAGGACGCCTGTATAATTCACCCCTCCACTTT	CASSQGRLYNSPLHF
TRBV20-1	-	TRBD2	TRBJ2-5	14	TGCAGTGCTAGGGTAGCGGGAGTGGAAGAGACCCAGTACTTC	CSARVAGVEETQYF
TRBV30	-	TRBD1	TRBJ2-1	15	TGTGCCTGGAGTCCGACAGGGGGCGCGTACAATGAGCAGTTCTTC	CAWSPTGGAYNEQFF
TRBV13	-	-	TRBJ2-3	14	TGTGCCACTCCGGGATCATCCCTAGGGGATACGCAGTATTTT	CATPGSSLGDTQYF
TRBV9	-	TRBD2	TRBJ2-1	15	TGTGCCAGCAGCGTAGAGGGCGGGGGGGCCAATGAGCAGTTCTTC	CASSVEGGGANEQFF
TRBV21-1	-	-	TRBJ2-6	14	TGTGCCAGCCCTACCTGCTCTGGGGCCAACGTCCTGACTTTC	CASPTCSGANVLTF
TRBV7-6	-	TRBD2	TRBJ2-3	16	TGTGCCAGCAGCTTGACTAGCGGGAGACAGACAGATACGCAGTATTTT	CASSLTSGRQTDTQYF
TRBV20-1	-	TRBD1	TRBJ1-2	13	TGCAGTGCCCCACCGGGCAGGGGGCTCGGCTACACCTTC	CSAPPGRGLGYTF
TRBV20-1	-	-	TRBJ1-4	13	TGCAGTGCTAGTTCACCACCTGGGGAAAAACTGTTTTTT	CSASSPPGEKLFF
TRBV15	-	-	TRBJ2-3	16	TGTGCCACCAGCAGAGTTGGACCCTCGGGGGAAGATACGCAGTATTTT	CATSRVGPSGEDTQYF
TRBV7-9	-	TRBD1	TRBJ2-3	16	TGTGCCAGCAGCCTACACACCGGGACAGTCACAGATACGCAGTATTTT	CASSLHTGTVTDTQYF
TRBV11-2	-	TRBD2	TRBJ2-1	17	TGTGCCAGCAGCTTAGAGATCGGGAGGGCCACCTACAATGAGCAGTTCTTC	CASSLEIGRATYNEQFF
TRBV4-1	-	TRBD1	TRBJ1-5	17	TGCGCCAGCAGCCAAGAAGCCGGGACAGAGAAATATCAGCCCCAGCATTTT	CASSQEAGTEKYQPQHF
TRBV12-3/TRBV12-4	-	-	TRBJ1-1	13	TGTGCCAGCAGTGGATTAGGGAACACTGAAGCTTTCTTT	CASSGLGNTEAFF
TRBV25-1	-	-	TRBJ2-3	16	TGTGCCAGCAGTCAGACTGGCCTCGGATTCTTAGATACGCAGTATTTT	CASSQTGLGFLDTQYF
TRBV7-2	-	-	TRBJ2-7	14	TGTGCCAGCAGCTTATCGCCCAGGGGGGGCGAGCAGTACTTC	CASSLSPRGGEQYF
TRBV15	-	TRBD1	TRBJ1-2	17	TGTGCCACTTCGGGACAGGGGGCGGAAATCCTGACGGATGGCTACACCTTC	CATSGQGAEILTDGYTF
TRBV6-5	-	TRBD1	TRBJ2-7	15	TGTGCCAGCAGTTCCCGACCGCGGGACAGGGAGGAGCAGTACTTC	CASSSRPRDREEQYF
TRBV20-1	-	-	TRBJ1-5	16	TGCAGTGGGAAGGTGGGGGGGCCAGGGAGTTCTCAGCCCCAGCATTTT	CSGKVGGPGSSQPQHF
TRBV30	-	-	TRBJ1-2	13	TGTGCCTGGACCCCTTCACCAAACTATGGCTACACCTTC	CAWTPSPNYGYTF
TRBV4-2	-	-	TRBJ2-1	11	TGTGCCAGCAGCCATGGTTATGAGCAGTTCTTC	CASSHGYEQFF
TRBV20-1	-	-	TRBJ2-1	15	TGCAGTGCTAGAGATCGAGGACTTCCCCGGAATGAGCAGTTCTTC	CSARDRGLPRNEQFF
TRBV11-2	-	TRBD1	TRBJ2-1	12	TGTGCCAGCAGCGCGGATCGGACAGGGTTCTTCTTC	CASSADRTGFFF
TRBV3-1	-	-	TRBJ1-6	20	TGTGCCAGCAGCCAAGTATTAGGACAGCAGAATTTCTCCTATAATTCACCCCTCCACTTT	CASSQVLGQQNFSYNSPLHF
TRBV27	-	-	TRBJ2-1	13	TGTGCCAGCAGTTTCCTGACGAGACCTGAGCAGTTCTTC	CASSFLTRPEQFF
TRBV11-2	few	TRBD1	TRBJ2-1	13	TGTGCCAGCAGTCAACAGGGGTACAATGAGCAGTTCTTC	CASSQQGYNEQFF
TRBV7-2	-	TRBD2	TRBJ2-1	15	TGTGCCAGCAGTGCTTCTAGCGGGAGCCACAATGAGCAGTTCTTC	CASSASSGSHNEQFF
TRBV7-9	-	TRBD1	TRBJ2-2	12	TGTGCCAGCACAGGGGGCACCGGGGAGCTGTTTTTT	CASTGGTGELFF
TRBV14	-	-	TRBJ2-1	14	TGTGCCAGCAGCCAAGAATGGGCGCGGGATGAGCAGTTCTTC	CASSQEWARDEQFF
TRBV9	-	-	TRBJ2-7	13	TGTGCCAGCAGCGTAAGAGGGCTAGGAGAGCAGTACTTC	CASSVRGLGEQYF